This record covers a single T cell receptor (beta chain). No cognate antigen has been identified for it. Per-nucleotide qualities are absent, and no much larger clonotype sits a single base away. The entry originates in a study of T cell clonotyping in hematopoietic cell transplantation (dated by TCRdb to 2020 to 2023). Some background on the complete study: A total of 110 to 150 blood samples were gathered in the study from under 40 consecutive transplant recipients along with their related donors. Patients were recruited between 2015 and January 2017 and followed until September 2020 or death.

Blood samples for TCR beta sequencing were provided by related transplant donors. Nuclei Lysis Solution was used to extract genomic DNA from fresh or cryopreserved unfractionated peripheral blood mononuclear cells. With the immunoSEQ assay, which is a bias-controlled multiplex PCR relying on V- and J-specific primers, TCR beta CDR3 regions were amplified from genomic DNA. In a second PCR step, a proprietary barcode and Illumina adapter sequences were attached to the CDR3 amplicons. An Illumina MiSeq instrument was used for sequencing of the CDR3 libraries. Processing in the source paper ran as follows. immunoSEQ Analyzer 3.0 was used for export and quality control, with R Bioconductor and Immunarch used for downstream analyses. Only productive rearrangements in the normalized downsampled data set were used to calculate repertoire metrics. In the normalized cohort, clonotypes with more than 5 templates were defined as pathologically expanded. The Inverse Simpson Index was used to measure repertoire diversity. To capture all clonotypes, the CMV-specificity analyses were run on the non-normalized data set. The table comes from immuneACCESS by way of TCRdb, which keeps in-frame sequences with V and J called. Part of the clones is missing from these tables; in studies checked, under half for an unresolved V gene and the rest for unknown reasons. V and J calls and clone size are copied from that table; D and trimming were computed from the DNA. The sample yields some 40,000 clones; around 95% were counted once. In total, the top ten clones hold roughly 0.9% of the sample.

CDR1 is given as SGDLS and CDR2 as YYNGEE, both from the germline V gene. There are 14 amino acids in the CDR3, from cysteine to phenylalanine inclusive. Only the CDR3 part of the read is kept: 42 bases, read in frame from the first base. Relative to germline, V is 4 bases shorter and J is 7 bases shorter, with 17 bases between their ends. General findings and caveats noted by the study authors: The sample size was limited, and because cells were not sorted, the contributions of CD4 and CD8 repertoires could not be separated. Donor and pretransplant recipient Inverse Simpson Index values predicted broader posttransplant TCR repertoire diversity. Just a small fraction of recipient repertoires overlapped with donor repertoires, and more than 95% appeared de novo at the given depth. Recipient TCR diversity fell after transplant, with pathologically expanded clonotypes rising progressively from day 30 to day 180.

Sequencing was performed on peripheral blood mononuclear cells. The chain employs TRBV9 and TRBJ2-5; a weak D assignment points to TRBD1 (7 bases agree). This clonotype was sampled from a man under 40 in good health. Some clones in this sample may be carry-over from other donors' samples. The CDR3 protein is CASSPRQGGGTQYF. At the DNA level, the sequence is TGTGCCAGCAGCCCCAGACAGGGAGGAGGGACCCAGTACTTC.